The rows below give T cell receptor beta chains drawn from one sample of a study of T cells in Graves' hyperthyroidism and ophthalmopathy. TCRdb recomputed calls from the multiplex PCR reads with MiXCR, one row per CDR3 protein. This table holds a few hundred thousand distinct CDR3 sequences, roughly 18% found once. The sequenced sample was blood. The receptors originated from a man aged 35 to 55 with Graves' hyperthyroidism. Both conserved end residues are part of each CDR3. A D gene is named only where the DNA matches it firmly.

TRBV6-2/TRBV6-3 | - | CASSYSTGGEQFF
TRBV20-1 | - | CSARAGLGFQTMHQPQHF
TRBV29-1 | TRBD2 | CSVVRIAGVTDTQYF
TRBV27 | TRBD1 | CASTPTGYGYGYTF
TRBV18 | - | CASSPLVRANSYNEQFF
TRBV30 | - | CAWSVGYGAKNIQYF
TRBV6-6 | - | CASSYLGWGTEANEKLFF
TRBV18 | TRBD1 | CASSPRGQALQETQYF
TRBV20-1 | TRBD1 | CSAVLFDRAASPLHF
TRBV20-1 | - | CSARDRGGEGFYEQYF
TRBV12-3/TRBV12-4 | - | CASTLGMLLSYNEQFF
TRBV11-1 | - | CASSSRLPFPYNEQFF
TRBV29-1 | TRBD1 | CSADLSGTGSNEQFF
TRBV20-1 | TRBD1 | CSARSQTGADTEAFF
TRBV4-1 | TRBD1 | CASSQGQGATGELFF
TRBV7-9 | - | CASSPPGLLVGGELFF
TRBV12-3/TRBV12-4 | - | CASSWNIYEQYF
TRBV2 | - | CASASHGVDTEAFF
TRBV7-3 | TRBD2 | CASSRLAGGPYTQYF
TRBV28 | TRBD1 | CASSTQQGAYEQYF
TRBV25-1 | - | CASSGWGSYEQYF
TRBV6-1 | TRBD1 | CASRSRDRSNQPQHF
TRBV4-2 | - | CASSQDFGQGKTQYF
TRBV20-1 | - | CSARGRAYSGNTIYF
TRBV28 | - | CASSTLCSGNTIYF
TRBV19 | - | CASSIAGAELFF
TRBV10-3 | TRBD1 | CAISDRGRTDTQYF
TRBV7-6 | - | CASSSGLNNQPQHF
TRBV10-1 | TRBD1 | CASSATGDTGELFF
TRBV20-1 | - | CSVGNTEAFF
TRBV7-9 | - | CASSVNNEQFF
TRBV7-9 | - | CASSLVSGHYQETQYF
TRBV12-3/TRBV12-4 | TRBD2 | CASRGTSGGFYNEQFF
TRBV7-8 | - | CASSFRGGAETQYF
TRBV7-2 | - | CASSLEGSGANVLTF
TRBV7-2 | - | CASSRVGGENQPQHF
TRBV20-1 | - | CSASSRTSEGEQYF
TRBV6-1 | TRBD1 | CASRRDRGNEKLFF
TRBV7-2 | - | CASSYRVAAFF
TRBV7-3 | - | CASSPSGAGSRSEAFF
TRBV11-3 | - | CASSLELGRAQPQHF
TRBV6-1 | - | CASKGTSADYGYTF
TRBV11-2 | - | CASSYARDPYYPSQETQYF
TRBV6-2/TRBV6-3 | - | CASKGINEKLFF
TRBV28 | - | CASSPQQIYGYTF
TRBV5-1 | - | CASSSPSDYTGELFF
TRBV10-3 | TRBD1 | CAISLGTGGDISGETQYF
TRBV4-2 | - | CASSQVAGGGTDTQYF
TRBV2 | TRBD1 | CASSEFRDRGRERTEAFF
TRBV7-9 | - | CASSPREFPTDNTYNEQFF
TRBV15 | - | CATSSPSWDISYNEQYF
TRBV29-1 | - | CSVLTKPGLYTDTQYF
TRBV5-1 | - | CASSPMTGGVETQYF
TRBV9 | - | CASSVRRLGNEQFF
TRBV7-2 | TRBD1 | CASSPGQYYEQYF
TRBV20-1 | - | CSARDPRGRGGSEAFF
TRBV20-1 | - | CSATPRTVSYEQYF
TRBV7-9 | - | CASSPPGSTDTQYF